This TCR beta chain originates from a study of response to subunit inactivated influenza vaccine. Regarding the study as a whole: T cells newly recruited by each seasonal influenza vaccination are few, the authors suggested.

TCRdb recomputed calls from the RT-PCR reads with MiXCR, one row per CDR3 protein. In the table there are about 700,000 distinct CDR3 sequences, around 15% of which are singletons. The V gene's germline CDR1 is LGHDT and CDR2 YNNKEL (reference sequence). The V segment lost 7 bases and the J segment 1 base; nucleotides outside the gene matches: 9. This CDR3 has 18 amino acids. As to this clonotype: No antigen is known for it.

The gene calls are TRBV3-1 and TRBJ2-6, with TRBD2 identical over 11 bases. This specimen was PBMCs from blood, taken around 15 days before vaccination. The receptor comes from a man between 45 and 60 years old who received an inactivated influenza vaccine. The CDR3 DNA is TGTGCCAGCACCAAATATAGCGGGGGGGTTTCTGGGGCCAACGTCCTGACTTTC. Its translation is CASTKYSGGVSGANVLTF.